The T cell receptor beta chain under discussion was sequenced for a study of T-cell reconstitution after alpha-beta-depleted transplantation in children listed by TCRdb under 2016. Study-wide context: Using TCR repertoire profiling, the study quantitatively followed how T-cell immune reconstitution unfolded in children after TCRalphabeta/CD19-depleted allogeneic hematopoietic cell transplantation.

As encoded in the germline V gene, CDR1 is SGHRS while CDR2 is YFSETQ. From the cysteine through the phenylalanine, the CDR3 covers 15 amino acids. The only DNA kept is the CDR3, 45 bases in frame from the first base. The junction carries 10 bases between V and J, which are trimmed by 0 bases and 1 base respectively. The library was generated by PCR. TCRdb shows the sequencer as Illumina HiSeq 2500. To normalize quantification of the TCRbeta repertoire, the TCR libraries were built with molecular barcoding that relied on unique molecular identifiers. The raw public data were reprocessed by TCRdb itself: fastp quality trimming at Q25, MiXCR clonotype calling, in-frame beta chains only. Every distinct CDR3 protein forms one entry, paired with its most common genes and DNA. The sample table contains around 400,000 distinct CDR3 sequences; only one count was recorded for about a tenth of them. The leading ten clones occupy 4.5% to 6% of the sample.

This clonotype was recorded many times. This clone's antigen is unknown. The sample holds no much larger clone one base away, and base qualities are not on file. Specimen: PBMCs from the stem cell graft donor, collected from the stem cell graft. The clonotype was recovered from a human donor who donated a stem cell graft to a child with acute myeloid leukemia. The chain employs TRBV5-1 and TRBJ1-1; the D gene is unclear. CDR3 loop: CASSLAPDGNTEAFF. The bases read TGCGCCAGCAGCTTGGCCCCGGACGGGAACACTGAAGCTTTCTTT.